This entry lists 31 T cell receptor beta chains sequenced from one sample in a study of tumor and adjacent non-tumor tissue in lung cancer. TCRbeta libraries were built with three rounds of nested PCR, modified from ARM-PCR. TCRdb ran MiXCR on the multiplex PCR reads and lists one entry per CDR3 protein. This table has 75,000 to 80,000 distinct CDR3 sequences, over 60% appearing once. No cell sorting was done before RNA was extracted from the tissue. Distant lung tissue was collected more than 3 cm away from the tumor edge. The source material was distant non-tumor lung tissue. The source is a man in his 70s with non-small cell lung cancer.

This chain links TRBV6-2 or TRBV6-3 with TRBJ2-3, with D unresolved. This CDR3 comprises 16 residues. Germline assignment: CDR1 MNHEY and CDR2 SVGEGT. The V end lost 5 bases, the J end lost 6 bases, and 21 bases lay between the germline ends. The CDR3 DNA follows: TGTGCCAGCAGTCAGATTGAGGTACTCGTGTCGGATACGCAGTATTTT. This codes for CASSQIEVLVSDTQYF.

This clonotype was recorded only once. The germline gene is not matched at one end of the junction; a read error may be the cause. The chain uses TRBV29-1 and TRBJ2-5, with a possible D match to TRBD1 (6 bases). The CDR3 is 13 residues long. The germline V gene has CDR1 SQVTM and CDR2 ANQGSEA. The CDR3 region is CGVADRFQESQYF. The CDR3, as DNA: TGCGGCGTGGCCGACAGGTTCCAAGAGTCACAGTATTTC.

On this clonotype: A junction boundary mismatches the germline segment, possibly from a read error. The J gene is TRBJ2-3, the V gene TRBV29-1, with 7 bases matching TRBD2. CDR1 is SQVTM, CDR2 ANQGSEA, per germline. The CDR3 is made up of 12 amino acids. Here the CDR3 DNA reads TGCAGCATGGGGGGGACCACAGATATGCAGTATTTT. It codes for CSMGGTTDMQYF.

A word on this clonotype: Sequence at one end of the junction differs from germline and may be a read error. The chain couples TRBV28 to TRBJ2-2, with D perhaps TRBD1 (6 bases). The germline CDR1 and CDR2 sequences are MDHEN and SYDVKM. The CDR3 runs 14 residues. CDR3 DNA: TGTGCCAACAGTTCCCCAGGGGAGACCGGGGAGCTGTTTTTT. This encodes CANSSPGETGELFF.

In regard to this clonotype: This is likely a read error, given that the CDR3 carries no conserved phenylalanine or tryptophan at its end. This chain connects TRBV7-9 to TRBJ2-7; weak D call: TRBD1 (6 bases). The DNA end is more similar to TRBJ2-1, so the J call may be wrong. Germline CDR1 SEHNR, CDR2 FQNEAQ (reference sequence). CDR3 length: 14 amino acids. CDR3 in amino acids: CASSLGTEPYEQFL. In nucleotides, the CDR3 is TGTGCCAGCAGCTTAGGGACAGAGCCCTACGAGCAGTTCTTA.

A note on this clonotype: At one end, the junction sequence differs from germline, possibly due to a read error. In nucleotides, the CDR3 is TGTGCTAGTGGCTTGGCCCTCTGCGGGGTCGGAGGAAACACTGAAGCTTTCTTT. It translates to CASGLALCGVGGNTEAFF. The chain recombines TRBV12-5 with TRBJ1-1; D remains unclear. This CDR3 has 18 residues. Germline-derived CDR1 and CDR2 are LGHNT and FRNRAP.

As regards this clonotype: This CDR3 is missing its conserved last phenylalanine or tryptophan, likely due to a read error. The chain is built from TRBV6-5 and TRBJ2-7; D gene uncertain. This CDR3 spans 13 amino acids. Germline loops: CDR1 MNHEY, CDR2 SVGAGI. CDR3 sequence: CASIYSSLAEQYL. The CDR3 nucleotides are TGTGCCAGCATTTACTCGAGCTTGGCCGAGCAGTACTTA.

This clonotype was observed once. Its ends do not fully match the called genes, so a read error is possible. This rearrangement joins TRBV4-3 to TRBJ2-1; 8 bases line up with TRBD1. The CDR3 is 16 residues long. Germline V lookup: CDR1 LGHNA, CDR2 YSLEER. This chain's CDR3 is CASSQNLTGEYNEQFF. The DNA of the CDR3 is TGCGCCAGCAGCCAAAACCTGACAGGGGAATATAATGAGCAGTTTTTC.

A note on this clonotype: The junction does not match germline at one end; this may be a read error. This chain uses TRBV7-9 with TRBJ1-6, with TRBD1 as a possible D gene (5 bases). Germline values: CDR1 SEHNR, CDR2 FQNEAQ (reference sequence). The length of the CDR3 is 12 residues. The CDR3 coding sequence is TGTGCCAGCAGCAGTAGGGGTTCAGCCCTCCACTTT. Its translation: CASSSRGSALHF.

This clonotype has only one observation. Possible read error: a much larger clone is one base away. The chain is built from TRBV5-1 and TRBJ2-7; TRBD1 agrees at 7 bases. Trimming at V came to 2 bases and at J to 2 bases, leaving 13 bases not matched to a gene. The germline V gene encodes CDR1 SGHRS and CDR2 YFSETQ. This CDR3 is built from 17 residues. For the CDR3, the DNA is TGCGCCAGCAGCTTATTCCCGGGGACAGCCATGGCCTACGAGCAGTACTTC. This encodes CASSLFPGTAMAYEQYF.

This clonotype was seen only once. A much larger clone is a single base away; this may be a read error. This chain joins TRBV28 and TRBJ2-3; perhaps TRBD2 as D (6 bases). The CDR3 runs 15 residues. The germline CDR1 and CDR2 sequences are MDHEN and SYDVKM. CDR3 DNA: TGTACCAGCAGTTTCGCGGGGCGATCCACAGATACGCAGTATTTT. Protein sequence: CTSSFAGRSTDTQYF.

The chain combines TRBV12-5 with TRBJ2-5; 12 bases align to TRBD2. The germline V gene encodes CDR1 LGHNT and CDR2 FRNRAP. The CDR3 has 16 amino acids. The ends lost 10 bases at V and 5 bases at J; junction bases unmatched: 14. As DNA, the CDR3 is TGTGCTACTGGCCAAGGGCTAGCGGGGGGGCATGAGACCCAGTACTTC. It yields the protein CATGQGLAGGHETQYF.

As for this clonotype: A junction end diverges from the germline sequence, so it may reflect a read error. The chain has TRBV5-4 and TRBJ1-6; 11 bases fit TRBD1. Germline V gene lookup returns CDR1 SGHNT and CDR2 YYREEE (reference sequence). The length of the CDR3 is 17 residues. CDR3 amino acids: CANSIGTGGGIYSPLHF. The CDR3 coding sequence is TGTGCCAACAGCATCGGGACAGGGGGAGGGATCTATTCACCCCTCCACTTT.

The rearrangement joins TRBV5-6 to TRBJ1-3; D remains unclear. Germline CDR1 SGHDT, CDR2 YYEEEE. The CDR3 is 13 amino acids. V lost 5 bases to trimming and J lost 13 bases, with 19 bases between them. The CDR3 region is CASSFVGRATIYF. The CDR3 bases are TGTGCCAGCAGTTTCGTGGGCCGAGCCACAATATATTTT.

This chain joins TRBV29-1 and TRBJ2-3; D may be TRBD1 (8 bases). Germline V gene data show CDR1 as SQVTM and CDR2 as ANQGSEA. CDR3 length: 17 amino acids. The CDR3 loop reads CDLLPYVTGGDTDTQYF. CDR3 bases: TGCGACTTACTCCCATATGTAACAGGGGGGGACACAGATACGCAGTATTTT.

The chain combines TRBV20-1 with TRBJ2-3, with TRBD2 matching 10 bases. V gave up 3 bases and J gave up 3 bases; unmatched junction bases: 3. Germline assignment: CDR1 DFQATT and CDR2 SNEGSKA (reference sequence). The CDR3 runs to 14 residues. In DNA form, the CDR3 reads TGCAGTGCTAGTTCTAGCGGGGGAACAGATACGCAGTATTTT. This translates into CSASSSGGTDTQYF.

Notes on this clonotype: A much larger clone differs from this one at a single base, so this may be a read error. This chain connects TRBV6-5 to TRBJ1-2; no firm D call. CDR3 size: 14 residues. The germline CDR1 and CDR2 sequences are MNHEY and SVGAGI. The CDR3 sequence is CATSISDQAYGYTF. The CDR3 coding sequence is TGTGCCACCAGTATATCAGATCAGGCCTATGGCTACACCTTC.

As to this clonotype: At one boundary the junction diverges from the germline segment, which might be a read error. The chain employs TRBV11-2 and TRBJ2-2; 7 nucleotides agree with TRBD1. The length of the CDR3 is 16 residues. From germline, CDR1 is SGHAT and CDR2 FQNNGV. This chain's CDR3 is CACSLVGTGAAGELFF. CDR3 nucleotides: TGTGCCTGCAGCTTAGTTGGCACAGGGGCTGCCGGGGAACTGTTTTTT. The full variable domain, rest sourced from reference TRBV11-2 and TRBJ2-2, is EAGVAQSPRYKIIEKRQSVAFWCNPISGHATLYWYQQILGQGPKLLIQFQNNGVVDDSQLPKDRFSAERLKGVDSTLKIQPAKLEDSAVYLCACSLVGTGAAGELFFGEGSRLTVL.

This clonotype appeared a single time. Without the conserved terminal phenylalanine or tryptophan, this CDR3 likely stems from a read error. The DNA for the CDR3 is TGCAGTGCTAGACTTAGCGGGGGCGGCGATACGCAGTATTTG. Its translation: CSARLSGGGDTQYL. This chain uses TRBV20-1 with TRBJ2-3; 9 nucleotides line up with TRBD2. J gave up 6 bases and V 2 bases, and 6 bases lay outside the gene matches. Germline values: CDR1 DFQATT, CDR2 SNEGSKA (reference sequence). The CDR3 spans 14 residues.

This clonotype is labeled as medium-sized. The rearrangement joins TRBV11-3 to TRBJ2-3; D is uncertain. Germline V gene sequence: CDR1 SGHNT, CDR2 YENEEA. Deletions cut 5 bases from V and 0 bases from J, with 9 bases between. The CDR3 has 14 residues. The DNA of the CDR3 is TGTGCCAGCAGCCCCCTTTCTAGCACAGATACGCAGTATTTT. Translated, it gives CASSPLSSTDTQYF.

Note on this clonotype: This may be a read error: a much more frequent sequence differs by one nucleotide. The chain joins TRBV6-6 to TRBJ1-2, with no clear D. The CDR3 is 11 residues long. Germline values: CDR1 MNHNY, CDR2 SVGAGI (reference sequence). Here the CDR3 DNA reads TGTGCCAGCGGTTATAGAGATGGCTACACCTTC. Translating gives CASGYRDGYTF.

This clonotype was counted a few times. A read error may account for a junction end that differs from germline. This sequence joins TRBV29-1 and TRBJ2-5; TRBD2 is a possible D gene (6 bases). Germline V gene lookup returns CDR1 SQVTM and CDR2 ANQGSEA. The CDR3 runs 12 residues. The CDR3, as DNA: TGCAGCGTTGAAGAGGGGGGAGAGATCCAGTACTTC. Its protein is CSVEEGGEIQYF.

This clonotype was detected only a few times. The chain has TRBV2 and TRBJ1-1, with a weak D call TRBD1 (5 bases). This CDR3 is 13 amino acids long. Between the trimmed V and J ends, which lost 6 bases and 4 bases, there was a span of 12 bases. Germline V gene sequence: CDR1 SNHLY, CDR2 FYNNEI. The CDR3 nucleotides are TGTGCCAGCAGGTCCCAGGGAGTCACTGAAGCTTTCTTT. This codes for CASRSQGVTEAFF.

In regard to this clonotype: A junction end diverges from the germline sequence, so it may reflect a read error. The V call is TRBV29-1, the J call TRBJ1-2; D is uncertain. The germline CDR1 and CDR2 sequences are SQVTM and ANQGSEA. This CDR3 spans 16 amino acids. The CDR3 is CNVVPYQSSEEEDYTF. The CDR3 DNA reads as TGCAACGTTGTCCCCTATCAATCCTCGGAAGAAGAAGACTACACCTTC.

With regard to this clonotype: The junction does not match germline at one end; this may be a read error. The chain couples TRBV28 to TRBJ1-4, with 9 bases matching TRBD1. The CDR3 totals 14 residues. CDR1 and CDR2 (germline): MDHEN, SYDVKM. For the CDR3, the DNA is TGTGCCAACAGTTGGACAGGGGAATTGGAAAAACTGTATTTT. Residues: CANSWTGELEKLYF.

Note on this clonotype: A junction end diverges from the germline sequence, so it may reflect a read error. The chain uses TRBV29-1 and TRBJ1-2; D is uncertain. The CDR3 covers 13 residues. Germline V CDR1 and CDR2: SQVTM, ANQGSEA. The DNA of the CDR3 is TGCATCATTCTCCAGACGGGAGCCTATGGCCACACCTTC. This encodes CIILQTGAYGHTF. The full variable domain, its missing parts supplied by reference TRBV29-1 and TRBJ1-2, is SAVISQKPSRDICQRGTSLTIQCQVDSQVTMMFWYRQQPGQSLTLIATANQGSEATYESGFVIDKFPISRPNLTFSTLTVSNMSPEDSSIYLCIILQTGAYGHTFGSGTRLTVV.

Worth noting for this clonotype: At one of its ends the junction is not consistent with the germline gene, which may arise from a read error. The chain joins TRBV7-8 to TRBJ2-1; 7 nucleotides line up with TRBD2. The CDR3 length is 17 residues. Germline CDR1 and CDR2: SGHVS and FQNEAQ. CDR3 DNA: TGTGACAGCAGCCTAGTTATGGGTCTAGCGGTAGATAATGAGCAGTTCTTC. This translates into CDSSLVMGLAVDNEQFF.

The chain employs TRBV10-2 and TRBJ2-5; D unresolved. V was clipped by 4 bases and J by 14 bases, with 20 bases between them. Germline lookup yields CDR1 WSHSY and CDR2 SAAADI. The CDR3 totals 13 residues. The CDR3 is CASSGTTGGIQYF. CDR3 DNA: TGCGCCAGCAGTGGGACGACGGGTGGGATCCAATACTTC.

With respect to this clonotype: This CDR3 fails to terminate in the conserved phenylalanine or tryptophan, so it likely reflects a read error. The J gene is TRBJ1-5, the V gene TRBV6-2 or TRBV6-3, with 7 bases lining up with TRBD1. This CDR3 comprises 15 residues. V trimming: 4 bases; J trimming: 6 bases; junction bases outside the gene matches: 9. The germline V gene encodes CDR1 MNHEY and CDR2 SVGEGT. The CDR3 is CASSSDRGRFQPQHY. In DNA form, the CDR3 reads TGTGCCAGCAGTTCCGATAGGGGGCGTTTTCAGCCCCAGCATTAT.

This clonotype occurred once. This chain connects TRBV10-2 to TRBJ1-1, with D possibly TRBD1 on 6 matching bases. The length of the CDR3 is 13 residues. Trimming took 8 bases from V and 4 from J, leaving 14 bases between them. Germline CDR1 is WSHSY and CDR2 is SAAADI. The CDR3 region has the DNA TGCGCCAGCCTTTACAGGGAGGGCACTGAAGCTTTCTTT. As protein: CASLYREGTEAFF.

A word on this clonotype: A read error may explain this, as a much larger clone is one base away. This chain links TRBV6-6 with TRBJ1-1, with D possibly TRBD1 on 5 matching bases. V was trimmed by 2 bases and J by 0 bases, leaving 10 bases between them. Germline assignment: CDR1 MNHNY and CDR2 SVGAGI (reference sequence). CDR3 size: 15 residues. The CDR3, as DNA: TGTGCCAGCAGTTACGTCTGGGGCCTGAACACTGAAGCTTTCTTT. This gives the protein CASSYVWGLNTEAFF.